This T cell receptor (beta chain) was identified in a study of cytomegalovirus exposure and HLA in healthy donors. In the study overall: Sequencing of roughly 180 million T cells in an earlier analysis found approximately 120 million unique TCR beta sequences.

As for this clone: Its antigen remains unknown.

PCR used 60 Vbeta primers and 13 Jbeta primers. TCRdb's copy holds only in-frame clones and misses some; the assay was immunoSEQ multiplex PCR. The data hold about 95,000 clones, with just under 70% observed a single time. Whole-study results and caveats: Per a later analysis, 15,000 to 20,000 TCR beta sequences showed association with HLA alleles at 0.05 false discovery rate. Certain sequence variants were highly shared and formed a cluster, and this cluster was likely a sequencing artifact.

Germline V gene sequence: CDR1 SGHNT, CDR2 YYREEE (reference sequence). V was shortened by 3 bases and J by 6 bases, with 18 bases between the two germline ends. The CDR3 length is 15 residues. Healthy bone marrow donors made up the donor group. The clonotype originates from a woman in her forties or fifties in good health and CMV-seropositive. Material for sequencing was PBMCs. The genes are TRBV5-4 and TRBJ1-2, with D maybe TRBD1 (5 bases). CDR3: CASSSGMGGRNGYTF. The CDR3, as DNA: TGTGCCAGCAGCTCTGGAATGGGGGGACGGAATGGCTACACCTTC.